This TCR beta chain was documented in a study of regulatory T cells in long-lasting Graves disease. Comment on this clonotype: No antigen is known for it.

Documented time point: persistent/refractory GD, antithyroid drugs over 5 years with positive TRAb. Construction of the TCR library relied on RNA isolated from PBMCs. Study-wide findings and caveats: Clonotypes that were public and shared totalled a few thousand in persistent patients versus roughly 1,000 in new patients. Patients with persistent disease showed a bias toward TRBV28, TRBJ1-2 and TRBJ2-5.

Trimming took 5 bases from V and 5 from J, leaving 7 bases between them. This CDR3 has 12 residues. Looked up from germline, CDR1 is SGHRS and CDR2 is YFSETQ. Building of the TCR beta libraries involved iRepertoire HTBI primers and Arm-PCR of CDR3 regions. TCRdb itself ran the multiplex PCR reads through MiXCR, one entry per CDR3 protein. The data show hundreds of thousands of distinct CDR3 sequences, 20% to 25% seen once. The chain links TRBV5-1 to TRBJ1-4; D gene uncertain. This material consisted of peripheral blood mononuclear cells (PBMCs), taken when the disease was refractory, from a patient treated with antithyroid drugs. The source of this sequence is a female donor with Graves disease. The CDR3 sequence is CASSEENEKLFF. CDR3 nucleotides: TGCGCCAGCAGTGAGGAAAATGAAAAACTGTTTTTT.